This TCR beta chain was recorded in a study of PD-1 blockade in classical Hodgkin lymphoma. In germline, CDR1 is GTSNPN, CDR2 SVGIG (reference sequence). The CDR3 spans 13 residues. Deletions cut 5 bases from V and 7 bases from J, with 15 bases between. The table came from immunoSEQ multiplex PCR; TCRdb's copy has only in-frame clones and leaves some out. The sample has fewer than 55,000 clones; nearly 80% are singletons. Time point of the sample: cycle 4 day 1 (C4D1), after 6 weeks of nivolumab. Brentuximab vedotin exposure varied, and every patient relapsed after autologous stem cell transplantation. With regard to this clone: As yet, its antigen is unknown.

Regarding the study as a whole: Complete responders' diversity at baseline resembled that of newly diagnosed patients. Exclusion applied to patients who initiated nivolumab less than 1 year following ASCT. Unlike CD8+ TCR diversity, which did not rise significantly by C4D1, CD4+ TCR diversity did. Relapsed/refractory patients reportedly had lower baseline diversity than newly diagnosed patients.

The sequence came from a human donor with classical Hodgkin lymphoma. This specimen was peripheral blood mononuclear cells (PBMCs), taken before the fourth cycle of nivolumab. The rearrangement uses TRBV30 and TRBJ2-1; maybe TRBD2 (5 bases). CDR3 sequence (DNA): TGTGCCTGGTTGAGAAGGTCGGGGAATGAGCAGTTCTTC. It codes for CAWLRRSGNEQFF.